The 8 T cell receptor beta chains in this list originate from one sample, sequenced in a study of control samples from healthy donors and cancer patients. Libraries were prepared by immunoSEQ multiplex PCR; TCRdb keeps only in-frame clonotypes and omits some of them. The sample yields approximately 230,000 clones, roughly 87% seen once. The specimen was PBMCs. These receptors came from a woman aged 55 to 70 with lung cancer.

The chain uses TRBV6-5 and TRBJ1-6; 8 bases fit TRBD1. Losses at the gene ends were 6 bases for V and 10 bases for J; bases not matched to a gene: 8. The CDR3 extends over 14 amino acids. CDR1 and CDR2 (germline): MNHEY, SVGAGI. The CDR3 nucleotides read TGTGCCAGCAGCCTCGACAGGGGAAAATCACCCCTCCACTTT. Translation gives CASSLDRGKSPLHF.

This clone was detected ten times or more. The chain is built from TRBV20-1 and TRBJ1-2; possibly TRBD1 for D (5 bases). Per germline, CDR1 DFQATT and CDR2 SNEGSKA (reference sequence). The CDR3 has 17 amino acids. Between the trimmed V and J ends, which lost 3 bases and 4 bases, there was a span of 24 bases. In nucleotides, the CDR3 is TGCAGTGCTAGTCCCAATCTCTTCCGCGATGGGGGCTATGGCTACACCTTC. As protein: CSASPNLFRDGGYGYTF.

The chain uses TRBV15 and TRBJ2-7; 11 positions agree with TRBD2. Germline V gene sequence: CDR1 LNHNV, CDR2 YYDKDF (reference sequence). The CDR3 length is 13 residues. Losses at the gene ends were 4 bases for V and 7 bases for J; bases not matched to a gene: 3. As DNA, the CDR3 is TGTGCCACCAGCACCCTAGCGGGAGGAGAGCAGTACTTC. It codes for CATSTLAGGEQYF.

The gene calls are TRBV9 and TRBJ2-1; TRBD2 agrees at 10 bases. V was clipped by 5 bases and J by 7 bases; unmatched bases: 9. The CDR3 sequence is 15 residues long. CDR1 SGDLS and CDR2 YYNGEE come from the germline V gene. The chain's CDR3 is CASSPSGSSRNEQFF. CDR3 bases: TGTGCCAGCAGTCCTAGCGGGAGCTCAAGGAATGAGCAGTTCTTC.

The chain carries TRBV2 and TRBJ2-7, with TRBD1 matching over 10 bases. The V gene end was trimmed by 7 bases and the J gene end by 4 bases; junction bases not matched to a gene: 10. The CDR3 has 15 residues. Germline values: CDR1 SNHLY, CDR2 FYNNEI. CDR3 bases: TGTGCCAGCACGAACCGGCGGGACAGGGGATACGAGCAGTACTTC. It encodes CASTNRRDRGYEQYF.

The chain uses TRBV30 and TRBJ2-3; 8 bases line up with TRBD2. V was clipped by 2 bases and J by 4 bases; unmatched bases: 8. This CDR3 spans 15 amino acids. CDR1 is GTSNPN, CDR2 SVGIG, per germline (reference sequence). As DNA, the CDR3 is TGTGCCTGGAGTTTCCAGAGCGGGAGCGCAGATACGCAGTATTTT. It codes for CAWSFQSGSADTQYF.

The V and J genes are TRBV24-1 and TRBJ1-5; 10 bases agree with TRBD1. The CDR3 totals 12 residues. CDR1 and CDR2 (germline): KGHDR, SFDVKD. V trimming: 10 bases; J trimming: 5 bases; junction bases outside the gene matches: 1. The chain's CDR3 is CATGQGDQPQHF. CDR3 nucleotide sequence: TGTGCCACAGGACAGGGGGATCAGCCCCAGCATTTT.

V is TRBV11-2 and J is TRBJ2-2; D is ambiguous. V was pared by 0 bases and J by 0 bases, with 11 bases between. The CDR3 loop spans 17 amino acids. CDR1 SGHAT and CDR2 FQNNGV come from the germline V gene. The CDR3 DNA reads as TGTGCCAGCAGCTTAGATCTATGGGGAACGAACACCGGGGAGCTGTTTTTT. Encoded protein: CASSLDLWGTNTGELFF.